The clone carrying this T cell receptor (beta chain) showed up just a few times. These data come from a study of CD8+ T cells in alopecia areata. Study details: Tofacitinib was given for 6 to 18 months, then stopped for 6 months.

Reverse transcribed after extraction, RNA yielded cDNA as the sequencing template. The assay was immunoSEQ multiplex PCR, and TCRdb's table has in-frame clones only and misses some. The table records under 350,000 clones, over 45% of them present only once. Treatment described: oral pan-JAK inhibitor, 5-10 mg twice daily. Both peripheral blood and punch biopsies of lesional scalp skin were obtained from patients who had alopecia areata. The V end was cut by 0 bases, the J end by 4 bases, with 10 bases between. Germline CDR1 reads SGHRS; CDR2 reads YFSETQ. The CDR3 extends over 14 amino acids. The sample here was CD4+ T cells sorted from blood, taken at week 24, from a patient treated with tofacitinib. The chain has TRBV5-1 and TRBJ1-1; a possible D gene is TRBD1 (6 bases). This clonotype was obtained from a human donor with alopecia areata. CDR3 region: CASSLGDKSTEAFF. Written as DNA, the CDR3 is TGCGCCAGCAGCTTGGGGGACAAGTCCACTGAAGCTTTCTTT.